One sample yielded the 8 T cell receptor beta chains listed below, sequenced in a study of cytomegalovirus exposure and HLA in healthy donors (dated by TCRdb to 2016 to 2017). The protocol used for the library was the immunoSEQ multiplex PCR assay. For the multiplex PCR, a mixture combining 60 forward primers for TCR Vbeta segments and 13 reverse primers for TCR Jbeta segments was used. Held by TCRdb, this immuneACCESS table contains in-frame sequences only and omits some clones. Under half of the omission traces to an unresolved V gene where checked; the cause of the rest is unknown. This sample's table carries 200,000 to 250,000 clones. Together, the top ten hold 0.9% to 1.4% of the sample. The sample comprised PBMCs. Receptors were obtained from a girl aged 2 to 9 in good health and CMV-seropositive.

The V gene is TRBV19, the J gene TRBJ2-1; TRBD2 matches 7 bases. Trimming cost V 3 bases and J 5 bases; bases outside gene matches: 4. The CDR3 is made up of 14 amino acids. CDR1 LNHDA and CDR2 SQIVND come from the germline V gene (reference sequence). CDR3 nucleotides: TGTGCCAGTAGTATCGCGGGGGTGCACAATGAGCAGTTCTTC. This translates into CASSIAGVHNEQFF.

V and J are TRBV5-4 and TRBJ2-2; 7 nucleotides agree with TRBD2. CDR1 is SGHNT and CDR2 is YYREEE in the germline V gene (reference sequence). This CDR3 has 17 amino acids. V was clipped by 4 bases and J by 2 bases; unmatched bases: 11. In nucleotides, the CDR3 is TGTGCCAGCAGCCGGGAATCGAAGCGGGGTAACACCGGGGAGCTGTTTTTT. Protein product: CASSRESKRGNTGELFF. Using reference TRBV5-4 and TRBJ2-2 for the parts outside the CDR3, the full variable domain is ETGVTQSPTHLIKTRGQQVTLRCSSQSGHNTVSWYQQALGQGPQFIFQYYREEENGRGNFPPRFSGLQFPNYSSELNVNALELDDSALYLCASSRESKRGNTGELFFGEGSRLTVL.

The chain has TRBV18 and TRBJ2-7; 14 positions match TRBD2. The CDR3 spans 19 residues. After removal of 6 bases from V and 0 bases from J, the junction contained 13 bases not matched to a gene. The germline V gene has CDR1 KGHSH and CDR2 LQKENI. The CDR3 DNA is TGTGCCAGCTCCCCCGGGACTAGCGGGAGCCGGGGAGACTCCTACGAGCAGTACTTC. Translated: CASSPGTSGSRGDSYEQYF. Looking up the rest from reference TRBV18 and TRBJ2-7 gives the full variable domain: NAGVMQNPRHLVRRRGQEARLRCSPMKGHSHVYWYRQLPEEGLKFMVYLQKENIIDESGMPKERFSAEFPKEGPSILRIQQVVRGDSAAYFCASSPGTSGSRGDSYEQYFGPGTRLTVT.

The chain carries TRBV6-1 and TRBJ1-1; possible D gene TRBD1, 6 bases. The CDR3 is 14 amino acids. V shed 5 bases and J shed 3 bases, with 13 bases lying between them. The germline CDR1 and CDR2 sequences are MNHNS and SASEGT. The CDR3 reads CASSTIQGDTEAFF. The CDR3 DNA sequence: TGTGCCAGCAGTACCATACAGGGTGACACTGAAGCTTTCTTT.

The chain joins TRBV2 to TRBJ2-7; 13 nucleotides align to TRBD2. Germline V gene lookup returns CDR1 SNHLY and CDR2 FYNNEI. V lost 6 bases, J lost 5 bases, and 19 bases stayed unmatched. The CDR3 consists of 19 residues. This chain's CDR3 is CASREGTSGISGRFHEQYF. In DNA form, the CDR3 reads TGTGCCAGCAGGGAGGGGACTAGCGGGATTTCTGGGAGGTTCCACGAGCAGTACTTC.

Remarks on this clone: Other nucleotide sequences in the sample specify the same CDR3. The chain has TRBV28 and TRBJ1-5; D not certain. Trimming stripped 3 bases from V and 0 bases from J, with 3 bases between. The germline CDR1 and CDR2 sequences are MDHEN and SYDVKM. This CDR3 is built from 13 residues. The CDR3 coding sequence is TGTGCCAGCAGTTTCAGTAGCAATCAGCCCCAGCATTTT. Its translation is CASSFSSNQPQHF. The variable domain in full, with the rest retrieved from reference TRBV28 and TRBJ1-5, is DVKVTQSSRYLVKRTGEKVFLECVQDMDHENMFWYRQDPGLGLRLIYFSYDVKMKEKGDIPEGYSVSREKKERFSLILESASTNQTSMYLCASSFSSNQPQHFGDGTRLSIL.

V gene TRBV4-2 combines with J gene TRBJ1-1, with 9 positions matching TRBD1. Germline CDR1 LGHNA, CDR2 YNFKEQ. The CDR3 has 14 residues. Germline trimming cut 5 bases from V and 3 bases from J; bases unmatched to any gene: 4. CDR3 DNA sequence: TGTGCCAGCAGCGTCCGGGACAGGGACACTGAAGCTTTCTTT. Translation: CASSVRDRDTEAFF.

In DNA, the CDR3 is TGTGCCAGTAAGGGCAGCAGTCAGGGGGAATACGATGAGCAGTTCTTC. Protein: CASKGSSQGEYDEQFF. This rearrangement joins TRBV19 to TRBJ2-1, with 7 bases matching TRBD1. CDR1 and CDR2 (germline): LNHDA, SQIVND (reference sequence). Trimming at V came to 7 bases and at J to 8 bases, leaving 17 bases not matched to a gene. The CDR3 is 16 residues long.